A single sample is the source of the 29 T cell receptor beta chains below, sequenced in a study of cytomegalovirus exposure and HLA in healthy donors (dated by TCRdb to about 2017). Libraries were built with the immunoSEQ multiplex PCR assay. For the multiplex PCR, a mixture combining 60 forward primers for TCR Vbeta segments and 13 reverse primers for TCR Jbeta segments was used. Entries here come from immuneACCESS through TCRdb and include only in-frame sequences with V and J called. Some clones fail to appear in such tables; in the studies checked, an unresolved V gene covers under half of the shortfall, and the cause of the remainder is unknown. This sample holds 170,000 or so clones; 77% were observed only once. The leading ten clones occupy 1.5% to 2% of the sample. Source material: PBMCs. All receptors come from a woman aged 25 to 39 in good health and CMV-seronegative.

There are a few counts of this clone. The rearrangement joins TRBV30 to TRBJ2-3; 8 bases are a match to TRBD1. CDR3 length: 15 residues. V lost 1 base to trimming and J lost 2 bases; unmatched junction nucleotides: 5. The germline CDR1 and CDR2 sequences are GTSNPN and SVGIG (reference sequence). This CDR3 reads CAWSGPGQDTDTQYF. As DNA, the CDR3 is TGTGCCTGGAGTGGACCGGGACAGGACACAGATACGCAGTATTTT.

The rearrangement joins TRBV7-3 to TRBJ2-6; D is perhaps TRBD2 (6 bases). CDR1 and CDR2 (germline): SGHTA, FQGTGA. V dropped 5 bases and J dropped 0 bases, with 29 bases sitting between them. CDR3 length: 22 amino acids. The CDR3 loop reads CASSHNTPPDIGGYSGANVLTF. CDR3 nucleotides: TGTGCCAGCAGCCACAATACACCCCCTGACATCGGAGGGTACTCTGGGGCCAACGTCCTGACTTTC.

The DNA of the CDR3 is TGTGCCTGGACGTCGGGTAACTATGGCTACACCTTC. Amino acids: CAWTSGNYGYTF. The chain joins TRBV30 to TRBJ1-2, with D uncertain. The CDR3 totals 12 residues. V was cut by 4 bases and J by 1 base, with 7 bases left in between. From germline, CDR1 is GTSNPN and CDR2 SVGIG (reference sequence). The complete variable domain, with remaining parts taken from reference TRBV30 and TRBJ1-2, reads SQTIHQWPATLVQPVGSPLSLECTVEGTSNPNLYWYRQAAGRGLQLLFYSVGIGQISSEVPQNLSASRPQDRQFILSSKKLLLSDSGFYLCAWTSGNYGYTFGSGTRLTVV.

The rearrangement links TRBV7-8 to TRBJ1-2; the D is unclear. This CDR3 is built from 14 residues. Germline assignment: CDR1 SGHVS and CDR2 FQNEAQ. Trimming removed 1 base from V and 0 bases from J, with 6 bases in between. CDR3 protein: CASSLGRANYGYTF. The CDR3 DNA is TGTGCCAGCAGCTTAGGTCGGGCTAACTATGGCTACACCTTC.

The chain combines TRBV18 with TRBJ2-1, with TRBD2 matching over 7 bases. The CDR3 is made up of 15 amino acids. Germline V CDR1 and CDR2: KGHSH, LQKENI. The V segment lost 3 bases and the J segment 9 bases; nucleotides outside the gene matches: 11. DNA of the CDR3: TGTGCCAGCTCACCGGACGCGGGAGTGGGGCTTGAGCAGTTCTTC. Translated: CASSPDAGVGLEQFF.

In the case of this clone: The germline gene is not matched at one end of the junction; a read error may be the cause. The chain employs TRBV9 and TRBJ1-5; D possibly corresponds to TRBD1 (5 bases). The germline gives CDR1 SGDLS, CDR2 YYNGEE. The CDR3 runs 13 residues. Here the CDR3 DNA reads TGTGCCGGCAGCGTAGACAGAAATCAGCCCCAGCATTTT. This codes for CAGSVDRNQPQHF. Drawing the rest from reference TRBV9 and TRBJ1-5, the complete variable domain is DSGVTQTPKHLITATGQRVTLRCSPRSGDLSVYWYQQSLDQGLQFLIQYYNGEERAKGNILERFSAQQFPDLHSELNLSSLELGDSALYFCAGSVDRNQPQHFGDGTRLSIL.

This chain joins TRBV5-8 and TRBJ2-1, with a tentative D call TRBD1 (6 bases). Germline values: CDR1 SGHTS, CDR2 YDEGEE. CDR3 size: 15 residues. V dropped 3 bases and J dropped 7 bases, with 17 bases sitting between them. Written as DNA, the CDR3 is TGTGCCAGCAGCTCAGGGGCGTTAGGTTGGAATGAGCAGTTCTTC. Its protein product is CASSSGALGWNEQFF.

The chain recombines TRBV2 with TRBJ1-1; D gene uncertain. The V gene lost 7 bases and the J gene lost 2 bases, with 17 bases spanning the gap. The germline V gene has CDR1 SNHLY and CDR2 FYNNEI. This CDR3 contains 15 residues. The CDR3 nucleotides read TGTGCCAGCACCGCCTTCACTAGTGGCAACACTGAAGCTTTCTTT. Its protein is CASTAFTSGNTEAFF.

V is TRBV11-2 and J is TRBJ2-1; 12 bases match TRBD2. CDR3 length: 15 residues. V shed 5 bases and J 3 bases; nucleotides not matched to a gene: 2. Germline V lookup: CDR1 SGHAT, CDR2 FQNNGV. This chain's CDR3 is CASSMTSGSYNEQFF. DNA for the CDR3: TGTGCCAGCAGCATGACTAGCGGGAGCTACAATGAGCAGTTCTTC.

This chain links TRBV11-2 with TRBJ2-3; 9 positions agree with TRBD2. Germline trimming cut 5 bases from V and 14 bases from J; bases unmatched to any gene: 8. CDR1 and CDR2 from the germline V gene are SGHAT and FQNNGV. CDR3 size: 12 residues. The CDR3 is CASSPNSGGRYF. In nucleotides, the CDR3 is TGTGCCAGCAGCCCCAATAGCGGGGGAAGGTATTTT.

This chain connects TRBV4-2 to TRBJ2-1, with 15 bases lining up with TRBD2. V was pared by 8 bases and J by 8 bases, with 7 bases of the junction left unmatched. The germline gives CDR1 LGHNA, CDR2 YNFKEQ. The CDR3 consists of 15 residues. The CDR3 region is CASVTGLAGGDEQFF. The CDR3 bases are TGTGCCAGCGTCACGGGACTAGCGGGGGGAGATGAGCAGTTCTTC.

CDR3 region: CASSLSGRAPWEGNEQFF. CDR3 sequence (DNA): TGTGCCAGCAGTTTAAGCGGGAGGGCCCCTTGGGAGGGCAATGAGCAGTTCTTC. V is TRBV27 and J is TRBJ2-1; 10 bases match TRBD2. Germline V gives CDR1 MNHEY, CDR2 SMNVEV (reference sequence). The V segment lost 2 bases and the J segment 6 bases; nucleotides outside the gene matches: 13. The CDR3 totals 18 residues.

V usage is TRBV5-1 and J usage is TRBJ2-4, with D possibly being TRBD2 (7 bases). Germline V lookup: CDR1 SGHRS, CDR2 YFSETQ. CDR3 length: 14 residues. Trimming pared 2 bases from V and 6 bases from J, leaving 12 bases between. CDR3 loop: CASSLQGGGNIQYF. For the CDR3, the DNA is TGCGCCAGCAGCTTACAGGGAGGGGGAAACATTCAGTACTTC.

The chain couples TRBV15 to TRBJ1-2, with D maybe TRBD1 (6 bases). Germline V lookup: CDR1 LNHNV, CDR2 YYDKDF (reference sequence). Trimming took 0 bases from V and 6 from J, leaving 8 bases between them. CDR3 length: 13 residues. CDR3 sequence: CATSRDRGHGYTF. As DNA, the CDR3 is TGTGCCACCAGCAGAGACAGGGGACATGGCTACACCTTC.

The rearrangement uses TRBV28 and TRBJ2-5; 7 bases align to TRBD1. The CDR3 runs to 13 residues. Trimming at V came to 6 bases and at J to 3 bases, leaving 4 bases not matched to a gene. CDR1 is MDHEN and CDR2 is SYDVKM in the germline V gene. This CDR3 reads CASRRTGEETQYF. The CDR3 nucleotides are TGTGCCAGCAGGCGAACAGGGGAAGAGACCCAGTACTTC.

The rearrangement uses TRBV29-1 and TRBJ1-2, with a weak D call TRBD1 (5 bases). The V end was cut by 4 bases, the J end by 3 bases, with 9 bases between. CDR1 SQVTM and CDR2 ANQGSEA come from the germline V gene. This CDR3 is 12 amino acids long. Here the CDR3 DNA reads TGCAGCGTTGTCGACAGCTACTATGGCTACACCTTC. Protein sequence: CSVVDSYYGYTF. Complete variable domain (other parts from reference TRBV29-1 and TRBJ1-2): SAVISQKPSRDICQRGTSLTIQCQVDSQVTMMFWYRQQPGQSLTLIATANQGSEATYESGFVIDKFPISRPNLTFSTLTVSNMSPEDSSIYLCSVVDSYYGYTFGSGTRLTVV.

CDR3 nucleotides: TGTGCCAGCATCGAGGAAAGGGGGAGGGGCACTGAAGCTTTCTTT. Protein sequence: CASIEERGRGTEAFF. The rearrangement joins TRBV6-1 to TRBJ1-1; tentatively, D is TRBD1 (6 bases). The V gene's germline CDR1 is MNHNS and CDR2 SASEGT. Trimming stripped 7 bases from V and 4 bases from J, with 19 bases between. This CDR3 comprises 15 residues.

The gene calls are TRBV29-1 and TRBJ2-5; the D gene is possibly TRBD2 (6 bases). The DNA end is more similar to TRBJ2-7, so the J call may be wrong. The CDR3 spans 14 residues. The germline CDR1 and CDR2 sequences are SQVTM and ANQGSEA. Here the CDR3 reads CSVVYGGTPYEQYF. In DNA, the CDR3 is TGCAGCGTCGTATACGGCGGGACCCCCTACGAGCAGTACTTC.

The table lists this clone with a count of one. V and J are TRBV29-1 and TRBJ2-7; TRBD2 aligns across 11 bases. The CDR3 is made up of 13 amino acids. V was pared by 4 bases and J by 9 bases, with 8 bases of the junction left unmatched. The germline V gene encodes CDR1 SQVTM and CDR2 ANQGSEA. The CDR3 loop is CSVGASGGPTQYF. The CDR3, as DNA: TGCAGCGTTGGGGCTAGCGGGGGGCCGACGCAGTACTTC.

The table lists this clone with a few counts. The chain uses TRBV6-5 and TRBJ1-4; D call uncertain. This CDR3 contains 14 residues. Germline CDR1 and CDR2: MNHEY and SVGAGI. With 5 bases removed from V and 7 bases from J, the gap between germline ends came to 14 bases. The CDR3 nucleotides read TGTGCCAGCAGTAACAGACCACCTGGTGAAAAACTGTTTTTT. It codes for CASSNRPPGEKLFF.

The V call is TRBV5-1, the J call TRBJ1-2; 9 nucleotides align to TRBD1. The J segment lost 3 bases and the V segment lost 5 bases, leaving 14 bases of the junction unmatched. Germline V gene lookup returns CDR1 SGHRS and CDR2 YFSETQ. The CDR3 spans 17 residues. This CDR3 is CASRWGQIDRGDYGYTF. The DNA for the CDR3 is TGCGCCAGCAGGTGGGGACAGATTGACAGGGGGGACTATGGCTACACCTTC.

The chain joins TRBV27 to TRBJ1-1; a weak D match, TRBD1 (6 bases). The germline V gene has CDR1 MNHEY and CDR2 SMNVEV (reference sequence). V was cut by 3 bases and J by 6 bases, with 14 bases left in between. There are 14 residues in the CDR3. This CDR3 is CASSLSQGNSEAFF. CDR3 nucleotide sequence: TGTGCCAGCAGTTTGTCACAGGGTAACTCTGAAGCTTTCTTT.

The sample holds one count of this clone. This chain connects TRBV30 to TRBJ1-2, with no clear D. Trimming removed 2 bases at V and 4 bases at J, with 20 bases between. The CDR3 is 16 amino acids. Germline values: CDR1 GTSNPN, CDR2 SVGIG (reference sequence). The CDR3 is CAWSYGLSQISYGYTF. The CDR3, as DNA: TGTGCCTGGAGTTACGGACTGAGTCAAATAAGCTATGGCTACACCTTC.

J is TRBJ2-7 and V is TRBV9, with D hard to call. The CDR3 totals 14 residues. Germline V CDR1 and CDR2: SGDLS, YYNGEE. Trimming cost V 0 bases and J 0 bases, with 7 bases left between them. CDR3 coding DNA: TGTGCCAGCAGCGTAGTTCCGAGCTCCTACGAGCAGTACTTC. It codes for CASSVVPSSYEQYF.

The chain uses TRBV6-6 and TRBJ1-1; D not resolved. V dropped 6 bases and J dropped 0 bases, with 8 bases sitting between them. The germline gives CDR1 MNHNY, CDR2 SVGAGI (reference sequence). The length of the CDR3 is 13 residues. The CDR3 protein is CASSTVVNTEAFF. The CDR3 DNA is TGTGCCAGCAGCACGGTTGTGAACACTGAAGCTTTCTTT.

This clone came up a few times. The V call is TRBV13, the J call TRBJ1-1; D call uncertain. Trimming cost V 5 bases and J 1 base, with 11 bases left between them. Per germline, CDR1 PRHDT and CDR2 FYEKMQ (reference sequence). The CDR3 contains 14 residues. CDR3 region: CASSPRRGNTEAFF. In DNA, the CDR3 is TGTGCCAGCAGCCCCCGTCGGGGGAACACTGAAGCTTTCTTT.

This clone was found a few times. This chain uses TRBV6-1 with TRBJ2-1, with 11 bases that match TRBD1. Germline trimming cut 3 bases from V and 6 bases from J; bases unmatched to any gene: 7. Germline V gene data show CDR1 as MNHNS and CDR2 as SASEGT. The CDR3 runs to 16 residues. As DNA, the CDR3 is TGTGCCAGCAGTGAGGTTGGGACAGGGGGTCGCAATGAGCAGTTCTTC. Protein product: CASSEVGTGGRNEQFF.

The J gene is TRBJ2-7, the V gene TRBV6-1, with 9 bases fitting TRBD1. The CDR3 has 15 residues. The V gene's germline CDR1 is MNHNS and CDR2 SASEGT. V trimming: 4 bases; J trimming: 3 bases; junction bases outside the gene matches: 7. The CDR3 region has the DNA TGTGCCAGCAGTGTCCCACGACAGGGGGTCTACGAGCAGTACTTC. This gives the protein CASSVPRQGVYEQYF.

The table lists this clone with a count of one. The J gene is TRBJ1-6, the V gene TRBV15, with 7 bases lining up with TRBD1. The CDR3 consists of 16 residues. The germline V gene encodes CDR1 LNHNV and CDR2 YYDKDF (reference sequence). Trimming cost V 0 bases and J 9 bases; bases outside gene matches: 8. In DNA form, the CDR3 reads TGTGCCACCAGCAGAGATCTGACAGGGTCCTCTTCACCCCTCCACTTT. Amino acids: CATSRDLTGSSSPLHF.